Presented here are 25 T cell receptor beta chains from one specimen sequenced in a study of human T cells and chemical hapten exposure. Using its own MiXCR run on the RACE reads, TCRdb lists one record per CDR3 protein. Among about 100,000 distinct CDR3 sequences listed, roughly 10% were seen once. Time point in this sample: patch test 2, 6 weeks after DPC sensitization. Stated treatment: therapeutic diphenylcyclopropenone sensitization with weekly scalp DPC. This sample comprised whole blood, obtained in connection with sensitization to the hapten diphenylcyclopropenone (DPC). Source of these receptors: a woman in her thirties or forties with alopecia areata. Some clones in this sample may be carry-over from other donors' samples.

A few counts support this clonotype. The chain links TRBV7-9 to TRBJ1-4, with 9 bases matching TRBD1. This CDR3 region has 13 residues. CDR1 and CDR2 from the germline V gene are SEHNR and FQNEAQ (reference sequence). CDR3 loop: CVAGTGRGEKLFF. The CDR3 nucleotides are TGTGTCGCCGGGACAGGGAGGGGTGAAAAACTGTTTTTT.

In this sample, this clonotype turned up a few times. The V and J genes are TRBV21-1 and TRBJ2-3; TRBD2 is the table's D call and was not checked against the DNA. TRBV21-1 is a pseudogene. The CDR3 contains 19 residues. This CDR3 is CASSKKALGGAALTDTQYF. The CDR3 coding sequence is TGTGCCAGCAGCAAAAAGGCCCTGGGGGGAGCGGCCCTCACAGATACGCAGTATTTT.

This clonotype was counted only a few times. The chain uses TRBV2 and TRBJ2-3; 10 positions match TRBD2. CDR3 length equals 17 residues. The V gene end was trimmed by 6 bases and the J gene end by 4 bases; junction bases not matched to a gene: 13. CDR1 and CDR2 (germline): SNHLY, FYNNEI. CDR3 nucleotides: TGTGCCAGCAGGCCCCGAACTAGCGGGACGATGGCAGATACGCAGTATTTT. Protein product: CASRPRTSGTMADTQYF.

This clonotype appeared a few times. The chain joins TRBV10-3 to TRBJ2-2; 8 bases are a match to TRBD2. V lost 6 bases to trimming and J lost 7 bases; unmatched junction nucleotides: 4. Looked up from germline, CDR1 is ENHRY and CDR2 is SYGVKD. The CDR3 loop spans 13 amino acids. CDR3 residues: CAIRRLAGGELFF. In DNA form, the CDR3 reads TGTGCCATCAGGAGGCTAGCGGGCGGGGAGCTGTTTTTT.

This clonotype was observed a few times. The genes are TRBV7-9 and TRBJ2-2; D is undetermined. V lost 3 bases and J 0 bases, leaving 5 bases between the germline ends. The CDR3 has 14 amino acids. Germline assignment: CDR1 SEHNR and CDR2 FQNEAQ (reference sequence). CDR3 coding DNA: TGTGCCAGCAGCTTTATGACGAACACCGGGGAGCTGTTTTTT. This translates into CASSFMTNTGELFF.

The CDR3 DNA sequence: TGTGCCAGCAGCTTAGGCCCCTTGGATGGCTACACCTTC. This codes for CASSLGPLDGYTF. The rearrangement uses TRBV7-2 and TRBJ1-2; no reliable D call. The CDR3 extends over 13 amino acids. Per the germline V gene, CDR1 is SGHTA and CDR2 is FQGNSA. V was shortened by 1 base and J by 6 bases, with 9 bases between the two germline ends.

The chain combines TRBV6-2 or TRBV6-3 with TRBJ1-5; 8 bases fit TRBD1. The V and J ends lost 0 bases and 1 base, in that order; junction bases with no gene match: 5. The CDR3 is made up of 17 amino acids. CDR1 MNHEY and CDR2 SVGEGT come from the germline V gene. For the CDR3, the DNA is TGTGCCAGCAGTTACTCGACAGACAGGGGAAGCAATCAGCCCCAGCATTTT. This sequence encodes CASSYSTDRGSNQPQHF.

The chain links TRBV12-3 or TRBV12-4 to TRBJ2-7, with 11 positions matching TRBD2. The junction had 4 bases not matched to a gene; V was cut back by 5 bases and J by 4 bases. The CDR3 consists of 14 residues. CDR3 coding DNA: TGTGCCAGCAGTCCGACTAGCGGGACATACGAGCAGTACTTC. This gives the protein CASSPTSGTYEQYF.

This clonotype was observed at least ten times. V and J are TRBV20-1 and TRBJ2-1, with TRBD1 matching 9 bases. The CDR3 extends over 16 amino acids. Germline-derived CDR1 and CDR2 are DFQATT and SNEGSKA (reference sequence). V lost 7 bases to trimming and J lost 7 bases; unmatched junction nucleotides: 17. Here the CDR3 reads CSVHLAGQGSVNEQFF. The CDR3 DNA is TGCAGTGTCCACCTGGCGGGACAGGGTTCGGTAAATGAGCAGTTCTTC.

This clonotype was seen a few times. This chain connects TRBV2 to TRBJ1-4, with D maybe TRBD1 (5 bases). The CDR3 has 15 amino acids. Germline V gene data show CDR1 as SNHLY and CDR2 as FYNNEI. Trimming removed 3 bases from V and 1 base from J, with 9 bases in between. CDR3 region: CASSDRDLTNEKLFF. In DNA form, the CDR3 reads TGTGCCAGCAGTGACAGGGATTTAACTAATGAAAAACTGTTTTTT.

This clonotype came up many times. This chain connects TRBV19 to TRBJ2-2; D uncertain. This CDR3 region has 14 residues. V lost 3 bases to trimming and J lost 3 bases, with 8 bases between them. Germline CDR1 LNHDA, CDR2 SQIVND (reference sequence). The CDR3 nucleotides read TGTGCCAGTAGTATCCTCGCGGACACCGGGGAGCTGTTTTTT. The encoded protein is CASSILADTGELFF.

This clonotype has a count of ten or more. The chain couples TRBV6-5 to TRBJ2-7, with D possibly matching TRBD1 (6 bases). Deletions cut 0 bases from V and 4 bases from J, with 13 bases between. This CDR3 spans 15 amino acids. Germline V gives CDR1 MNHEY, CDR2 SVGAGI. The CDR3 sequence is CASSYSLQGWYEQYF. DNA of the CDR3: TGTGCCAGCAGTTACTCGTTACAGGGTTGGTACGAGCAGTACTTC.

This clonotype was seen repeatedly, ten times or more. The rearrangement joins TRBV7-2 to TRBJ2-1; D gene unclear. V was trimmed by 0 bases and J by 10 bases, leaving 10 bases between them. Germline-derived CDR1 and CDR2 are SGHTA and FQGNSA. This CDR3 region has 13 residues. CDR3 loop: CASSLARVEEQFF. In DNA form, the CDR3 reads TGTGCCAGCAGCTTAGCTAGGGTGGAGGAGCAGTTCTTC.

This clonotype was picked up a small number of times. The CDR3 loop is CASSMERETQYF. CDR3 nucleotides: TGTGCCAGCAGTATGGAGAGGGAGACCCAGTACTTC. V gene TRBV7-2 combines with J gene TRBJ2-5; no firm D call. The CDR3 spans 12 residues. Trimming stripped 6 bases from V and 5 bases from J, with 10 bases between. Germline V gene sequence: CDR1 SGHTA, CDR2 FQGNSA.

The rearrangement links TRBV25-1 to TRBJ2-7; TRBD1 matches 10 bases. J gave up 7 bases and V 2 bases, and 11 bases lay outside the gene matches. The germline CDR1 and CDR2 sequences are MGHDK and SYGVNS. CDR3 length equals 16 residues. CDR3 sequence (DNA): TGTGCCAGCAGTGAAGCCGGGACAGGGGAACTCGGAGAGCAGTACTTC. This codes for CASSEAGTGELGEQYF.

This clonotype has just a few counts. This rearrangement joins TRBV19 to TRBJ2-5, with TRBD2 matching 10 bases. The CDR3 sequence is 16 residues long. Germline loops: CDR1 LNHDA, CDR2 SQIVND (reference sequence). J lost 2 bases, V lost 0 bases, and 3 bases had no gene match. The CDR3 region is CASSIDLGLAQETQYF. CDR3 coding DNA: TGTGCCAGTAGTATAGATCTGGGACTAGCGCAAGAGACCCAGTACTTC.

The rearrangement joins TRBV6-5 to TRBJ1-6; 8 nucleotides match TRBD1. The ends lost 6 bases at V and 1 base at J; junction bases unmatched: 5. The germline V gene has CDR1 MNHEY and CDR2 SVGAGI. This CDR3 is built from 16 residues. The CDR3 nucleotides read TGTGCCAGCAGGAAGGACAGGGCATCCTATAATTCACCCCTCCACTTT. Residues: CASRKDRASYNSPLHF.

This chain joins TRBV7-3 and TRBJ2-5; D is undetermined. The CDR3 loop spans 15 amino acids. V was trimmed by 5 bases and J by 3 bases, leaving 16 bases between them. Germline loops: CDR1 SGHTA, CDR2 FQGTGA. In nucleotides, the CDR3 is TGTGCCAGCAGCCCCCTCGGAAATTCCAAAGAGACCCAGTACTTC. Translated: CASSPLGNSKETQYF.

This clonotype has more than one count but fewer than ten. This chain joins TRBV6-6 and TRBJ2-5, with D possibly called TRBD1 or TRBD2 (6 bases each). Germline V gene data show CDR1 as MNHNY and CDR2 as SVGAGI (reference sequence). V shed 7 bases and J shed 5 bases, with 14 bases lying between them. The CDR3 spans 13 residues. DNA for the CDR3: TGTGCCAGCAACAAGGGGGGATGGGAGACCCAGTACTTC. Its translation is CASNKGGWETQYF.

The rearrangement uses TRBV27 and TRBJ1-4; D unclear. The V end was cut by 9 bases, the J end by 5 bases, with 16 bases between. CDR3 length: 14 amino acids. Germline CDR1 reads MNHEY; CDR2 reads SMNVEV (reference sequence). CDR3 amino acids: CASQPDRFNEKLFF. The CDR3 bases are TGTGCCAGTCAGCCGGACCGCTTCAATGAAAAACTGTTTTTT.

This rearrangement joins TRBV20-1 to TRBJ2-7; D is undetermined. The CDR3 extends over 11 amino acids. In germline, CDR1 is DFQATT, CDR2 SNEGSKA (reference sequence). Trimming pared 0 bases from V and 4 bases from J, leaving 4 bases between. DNA of the CDR3: TGCAGTGCTAGAGAAGGATACGAGCAGTACTTC. Translation: CSAREGYEQYF.

This chain connects TRBV12-3 or TRBV12-4 to TRBJ2-5; the D is unclear. Between the trimmed V and J ends, which lost 7 bases and 0 bases, there was a span of 12 bases. CDR3 length: 14 amino acids. The DNA of the CDR3 is TGTGCCAGCAAGGGCTCTGCGTACCAAGAGACCCAGTACTTC. This gives the protein CASKGSAYQETQYF.

In its sample, this clonotype was seen a few times. The V and J genes are TRBV5-1 and TRBJ2-3, with 7 bases aligning to TRBD1. After removal of 5 bases from V and 2 bases from J, the junction contained 20 bases not matched to a gene. CDR3 length equals 19 residues. Germline V gives CDR1 SGHRS, CDR2 YFSETQ. Written as DNA, the CDR3 is TGCGCCAGCAGGGCCGGGACAGCGATGTCTCTGGCTGTCACAGATACGCAGTATTTT. Encoded protein: CASRAGTAMSLAVTDTQYF.

This clonotype was seen at least ten times. This chain links TRBV5-1 with TRBJ2-1, with unresolved D. Germline CDR1 is SGHRS and CDR2 is YFSETQ. The CDR3 runs 13 residues. The germline V and J ends were trimmed by 0 bases and 8 bases, with 9 bases remaining between them. CDR3 coding DNA: TGCGCCAGCAGCTTGGTTCCCGAGGATGAGCAGTTCTTC. Protein: CASSLVPEDEQFF.

The DNA for the CDR3 is TGTGCCAGCAGCCAGGGGGTAAACACCATATATTTT. Translating it yields CASSQGVNTIYF. The J gene is TRBJ1-3, the V gene TRBV7-2; 7 nucleotides agree with TRBD1. Germline-derived CDR1 and CDR2 are SGHTA and FQGNSA. CDR3 length: 12 amino acids. With 5 bases clipped from V and 6 bases from J, the junction kept 1 base outside the gene matches.